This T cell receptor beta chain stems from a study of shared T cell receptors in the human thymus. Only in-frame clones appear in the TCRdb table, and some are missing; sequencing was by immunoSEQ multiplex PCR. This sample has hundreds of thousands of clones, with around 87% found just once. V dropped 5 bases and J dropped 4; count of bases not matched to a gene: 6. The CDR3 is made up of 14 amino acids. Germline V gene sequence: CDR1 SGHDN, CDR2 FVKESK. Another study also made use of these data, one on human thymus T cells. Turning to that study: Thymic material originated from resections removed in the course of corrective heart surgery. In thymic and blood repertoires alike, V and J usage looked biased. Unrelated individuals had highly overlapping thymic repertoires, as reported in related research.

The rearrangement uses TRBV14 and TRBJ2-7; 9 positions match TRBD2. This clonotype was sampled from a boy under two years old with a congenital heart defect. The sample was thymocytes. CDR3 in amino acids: CASSKPGLAYEQYF. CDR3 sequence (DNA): TGTGCCAGCAGCAAACCGGGACTAGCTTACGAGCAGTACTTC.